This entry describes one T cell receptor (beta chain). Its antigen is undetermined. Each TCR beta cDNA library carried unique molecular identifiers. Each CDR3 protein is one row after TCRdb ran MiXCR on the PCR reads. In the table there are hundreds of thousands of distinct CDR3 sequences, less than 35% of which are singletons. Germline CDR1 is MNHEY and CDR2 is SVGAGI. The CDR3 is 14 amino acids. Losses at the gene ends were 4 bases for V and 1 base for J; bases not matched to a gene: 3. The sample belongs to a study of post-analysis software for immune sequencing data. Study as a whole: As for disease course, relapsing-remitting, secondary progressive and progressive-relapsing multiple sclerosis were all included.

General study findings and limits: Four or five TRBV segments (TRBV5-6, TRBV5-1 and TRBV20-1 among them) occurred more frequently in patients than in controls.

This receptor was identified in a girl aged 5 to 17 with multiple sclerosis. Input material: blood. This rearrangement joins TRBV6-5 to TRBJ2-5, with 7 nucleotides matching TRBD2. CDR3 sequence reads: CASSSRGVQETQYF. As DNA, the CDR3 is TGTGCCAGCAGTTCCCGGGGGGTCCAAGAGACCCAGTACTTC.